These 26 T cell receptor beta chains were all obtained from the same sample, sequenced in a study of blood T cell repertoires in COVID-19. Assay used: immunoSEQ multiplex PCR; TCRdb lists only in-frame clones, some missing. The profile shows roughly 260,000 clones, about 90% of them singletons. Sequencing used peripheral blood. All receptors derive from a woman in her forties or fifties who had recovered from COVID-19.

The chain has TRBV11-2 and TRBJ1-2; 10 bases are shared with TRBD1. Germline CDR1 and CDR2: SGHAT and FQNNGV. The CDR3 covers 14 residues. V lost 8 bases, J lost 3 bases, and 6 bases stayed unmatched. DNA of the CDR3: TGTGCCAGCGTATGGGACAGGGGACACTATGGCTACACCTTC. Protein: CASVWDRGHYGYTF.

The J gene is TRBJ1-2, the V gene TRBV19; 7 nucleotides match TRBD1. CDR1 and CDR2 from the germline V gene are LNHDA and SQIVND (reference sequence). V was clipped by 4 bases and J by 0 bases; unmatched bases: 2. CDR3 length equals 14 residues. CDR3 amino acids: CASSTQGTNYGYTF. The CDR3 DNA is TGTGCCAGTAGTACACAGGGGACTAACTATGGCTACACCTTC.

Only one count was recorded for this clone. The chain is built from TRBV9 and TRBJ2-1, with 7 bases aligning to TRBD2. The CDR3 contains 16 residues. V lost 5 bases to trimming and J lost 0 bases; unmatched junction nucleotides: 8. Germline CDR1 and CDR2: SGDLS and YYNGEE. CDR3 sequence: CASSASGWSSYNEQFF. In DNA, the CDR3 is TGTGCCAGCAGTGCTAGCGGCTGGAGCTCCTACAATGAGCAGTTCTTC.

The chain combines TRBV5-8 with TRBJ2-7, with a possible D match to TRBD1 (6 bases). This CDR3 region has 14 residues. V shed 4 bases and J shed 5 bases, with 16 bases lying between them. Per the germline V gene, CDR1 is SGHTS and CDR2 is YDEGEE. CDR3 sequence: CASSLRGFKDEQYF. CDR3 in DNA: TGTGCCAGCAGCCTCAGGGGATTTAAGGACGAGCAGTACTTC.

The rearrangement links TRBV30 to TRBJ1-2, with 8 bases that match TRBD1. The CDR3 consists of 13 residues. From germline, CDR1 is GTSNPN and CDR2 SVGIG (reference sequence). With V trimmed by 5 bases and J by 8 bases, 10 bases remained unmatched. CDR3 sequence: CAWEPTDRGGYTF. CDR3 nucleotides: TGTGCCTGGGAGCCGACCGACAGGGGAGGCTACACCTTC. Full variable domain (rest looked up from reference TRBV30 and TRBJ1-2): SQTIHQWPATLVQPVGSPLSLECTVEGTSNPNLYWYRQAAGRGLQLLFYSVGIGQISSEVPQNLSASRPQDRQFILSSKKLLLSDSGFYLCAWEPTDRGGYTFGSGTRLTVV.

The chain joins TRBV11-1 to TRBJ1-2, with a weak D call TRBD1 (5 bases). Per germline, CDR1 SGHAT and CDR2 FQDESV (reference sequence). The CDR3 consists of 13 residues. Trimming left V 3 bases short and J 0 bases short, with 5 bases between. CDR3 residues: CASSLTANYGYTF. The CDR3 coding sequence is TGTGCCAGCAGCTTGACAGCTAACTATGGCTACACCTTC.

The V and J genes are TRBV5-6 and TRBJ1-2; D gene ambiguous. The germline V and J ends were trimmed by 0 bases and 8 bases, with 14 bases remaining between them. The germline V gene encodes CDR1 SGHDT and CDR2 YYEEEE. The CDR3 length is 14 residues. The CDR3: CASSLADGLWGYTF. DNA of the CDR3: TGTGCCAGCAGCTTGGCCGATGGGCTCTGGGGCTACACCTTC. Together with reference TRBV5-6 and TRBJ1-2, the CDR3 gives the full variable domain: DAGVTQSPTHLIKTRGQQVTLRCSPKSGHDTVSWYQQALGQGPQFIFQYYEEEERQRGNFPDRFSGHQFPNYSSELNVNALLLGDSALYLCASSLADGLWGYTFGSGTRLTVV.

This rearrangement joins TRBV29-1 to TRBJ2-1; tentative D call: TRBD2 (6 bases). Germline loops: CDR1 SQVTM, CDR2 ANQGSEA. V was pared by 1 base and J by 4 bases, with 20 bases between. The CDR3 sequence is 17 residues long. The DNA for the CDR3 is TGCAGCGTTGAAGGGGACTCGGACCTCAACATTTACAATGAGCAGTTCTTC. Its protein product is CSVEGDSDLNIYNEQFF.

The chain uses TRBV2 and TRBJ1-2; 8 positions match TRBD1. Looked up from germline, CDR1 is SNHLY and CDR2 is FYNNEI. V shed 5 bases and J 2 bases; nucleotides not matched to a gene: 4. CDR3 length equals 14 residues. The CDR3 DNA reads TGTGCCAGCAGTCCACAGGGGGGGAACTATGGCTACACCTTC. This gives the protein CASSPQGGNYGYTF.

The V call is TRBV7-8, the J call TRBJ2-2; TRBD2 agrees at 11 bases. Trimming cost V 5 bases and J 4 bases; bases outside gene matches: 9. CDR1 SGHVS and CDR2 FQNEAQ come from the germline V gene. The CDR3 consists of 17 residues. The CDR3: CASSPWPLAGGTGELFF. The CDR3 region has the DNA TGTGCCAGCAGCCCCTGGCCCCTAGCGGGAGGCACCGGGGAGCTGTTTTTT.

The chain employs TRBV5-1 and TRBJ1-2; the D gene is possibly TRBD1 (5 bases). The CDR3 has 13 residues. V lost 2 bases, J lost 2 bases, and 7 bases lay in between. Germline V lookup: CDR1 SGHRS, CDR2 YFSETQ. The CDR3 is CASSLAGNYGYTF. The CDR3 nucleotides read TGCGCCAGCAGCTTAGCAGGGAACTATGGCTACACCTTC.

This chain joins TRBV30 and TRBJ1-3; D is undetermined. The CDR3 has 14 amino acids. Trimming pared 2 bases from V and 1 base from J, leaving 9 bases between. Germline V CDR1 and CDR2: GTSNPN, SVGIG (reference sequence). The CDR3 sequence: CAWSRLLSGNTIYF. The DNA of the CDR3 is TGTGCCTGGAGTCGACTGCTTTCTGGAAACACCATATATTTT. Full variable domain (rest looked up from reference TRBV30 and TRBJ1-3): SQTIHQWPATLVQPVGSPLSLECTVEGTSNPNLYWYRQAAGRGLQLLFYSVGIGQISSEVPQNLSASRPQDRQFILSSKKLLLSDSGFYLCAWSRLLSGNTIYFGEGSWLTVV.

The CDR3 reads CASSLTSGNTIYF. Here the CDR3 DNA reads TGCGCCAGCAGCTTGACTTCTGGAAACACCATATATTTT. This chain uses TRBV5-1 with TRBJ1-3; D uncertain. Germline V gives CDR1 SGHRS, CDR2 YFSETQ. V lost 1 base and J 1 base, leaving 3 bases between the germline ends. This CDR3 is 13 amino acids long. Complete variable domain (other parts from reference TRBV5-1 and TRBJ1-3): KAGVTQTPRYLIKTRGQQVTLSCSPISGHRSVSWYQQTPGQGLQFLFEYFSETQRNKGNFPGRFSGRQFSNSRSEMNVSTLELGDSALYLCASSLTSGNTIYFGEGSWLTVV.

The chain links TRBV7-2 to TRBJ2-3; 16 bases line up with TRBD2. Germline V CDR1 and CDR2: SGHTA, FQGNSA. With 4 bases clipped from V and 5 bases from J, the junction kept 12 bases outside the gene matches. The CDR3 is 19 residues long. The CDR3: CASSSNPGLAGGRGDTQYF. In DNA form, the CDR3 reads TGTGCCAGCAGCTCCAACCCGGGACTAGCGGGGGGGCGGGGAGATACGCAGTATTTT.

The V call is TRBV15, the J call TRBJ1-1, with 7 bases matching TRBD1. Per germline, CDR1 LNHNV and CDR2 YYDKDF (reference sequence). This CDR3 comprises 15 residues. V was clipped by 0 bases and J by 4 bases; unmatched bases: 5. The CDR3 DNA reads TGTGCCACCAGCAGAGATCCAGACAGGGCCACTGAAGCTTTCTTT. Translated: CATSRDPDRATEAFF.

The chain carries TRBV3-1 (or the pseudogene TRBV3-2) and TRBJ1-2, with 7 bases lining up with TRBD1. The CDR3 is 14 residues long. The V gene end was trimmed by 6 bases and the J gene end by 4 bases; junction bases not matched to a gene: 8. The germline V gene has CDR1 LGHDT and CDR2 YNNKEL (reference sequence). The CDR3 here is CASSPRDRTYGYTF. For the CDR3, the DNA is TGTGCCAGCAGTCCCCGGGACAGAACCTATGGCTACACCTTC.

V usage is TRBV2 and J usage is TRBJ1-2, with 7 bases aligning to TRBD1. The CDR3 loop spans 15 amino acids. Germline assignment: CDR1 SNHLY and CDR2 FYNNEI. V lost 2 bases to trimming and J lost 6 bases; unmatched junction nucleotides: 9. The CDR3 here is CASSEFDREVHGYTF. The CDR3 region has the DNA TGTGCCAGCAGTGAATTCGACAGGGAAGTACATGGCTACACCTTC.

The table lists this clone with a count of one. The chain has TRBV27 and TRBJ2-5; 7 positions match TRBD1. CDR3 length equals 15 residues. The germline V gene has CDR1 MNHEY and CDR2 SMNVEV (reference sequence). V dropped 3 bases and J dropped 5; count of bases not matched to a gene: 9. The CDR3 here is CASSLSQGVVETQYF. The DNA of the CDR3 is TGTGCCAGCAGTTTGTCTCAGGGGGTGGTGGAGACCCAGTACTTC.

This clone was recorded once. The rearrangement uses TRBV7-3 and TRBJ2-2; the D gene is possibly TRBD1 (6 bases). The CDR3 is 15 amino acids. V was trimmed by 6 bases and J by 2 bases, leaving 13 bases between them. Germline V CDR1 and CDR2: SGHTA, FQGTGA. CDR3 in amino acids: CASRYTGSNTGELFF. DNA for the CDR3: TGTGCCAGCAGATACACAGGGTCCAACACCGGGGAGCTGTTTTTT.

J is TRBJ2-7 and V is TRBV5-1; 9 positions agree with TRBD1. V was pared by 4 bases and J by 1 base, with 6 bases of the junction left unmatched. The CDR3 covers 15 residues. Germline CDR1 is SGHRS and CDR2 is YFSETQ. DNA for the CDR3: TGCGCCAGCAGCCATTCCGGGACAGGGTCCTACGAGCAGTACTTC. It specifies CASSHSGTGSYEQYF.

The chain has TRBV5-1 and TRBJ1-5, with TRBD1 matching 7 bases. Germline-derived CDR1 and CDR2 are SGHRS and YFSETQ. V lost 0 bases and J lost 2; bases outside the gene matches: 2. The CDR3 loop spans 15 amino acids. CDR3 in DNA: TGCGCCAGCAGCTTGGAAGGGACAGGCAATCAGCCCCAGCATTTT. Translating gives CASSLEGTGNQPQHF.

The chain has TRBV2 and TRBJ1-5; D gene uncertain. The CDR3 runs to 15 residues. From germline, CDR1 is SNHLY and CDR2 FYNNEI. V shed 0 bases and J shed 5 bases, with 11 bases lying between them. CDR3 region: CASSEALPGDQPQHF. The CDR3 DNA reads TGTGCCAGCAGTGAAGCGCTTCCCGGGGATCAGCCCCAGCATTTT.

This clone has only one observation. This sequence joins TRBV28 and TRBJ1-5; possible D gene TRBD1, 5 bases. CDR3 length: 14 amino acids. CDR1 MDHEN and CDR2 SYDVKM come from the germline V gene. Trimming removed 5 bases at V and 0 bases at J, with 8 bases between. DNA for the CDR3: TGTGCCAGCAGTGCAGGGATTAGCAATCAGCCCCAGCATTTT. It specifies CASSAGISNQPQHF.

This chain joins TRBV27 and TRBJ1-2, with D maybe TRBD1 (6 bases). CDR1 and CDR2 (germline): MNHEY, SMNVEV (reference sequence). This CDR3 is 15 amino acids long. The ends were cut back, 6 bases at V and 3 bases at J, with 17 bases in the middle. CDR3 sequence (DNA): TGTGCCAGCAGCGCCGGGACACACCCGGACTATGGCTACACCTTC. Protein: CASSAGTHPDYGYTF.

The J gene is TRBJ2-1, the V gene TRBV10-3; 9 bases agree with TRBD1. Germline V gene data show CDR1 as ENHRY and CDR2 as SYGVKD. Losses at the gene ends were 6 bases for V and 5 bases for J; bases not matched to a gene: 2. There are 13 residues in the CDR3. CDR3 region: CAIRRQGDNEQFF. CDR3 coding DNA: TGTGCCATCAGGAGACAGGGGGACAATGAGCAGTTCTTC.

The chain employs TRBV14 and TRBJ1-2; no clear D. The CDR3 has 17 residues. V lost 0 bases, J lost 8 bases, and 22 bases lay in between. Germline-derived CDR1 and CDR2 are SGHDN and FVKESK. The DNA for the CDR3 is TGTGCCAGCAGCCAAGAGATTTGGCGGGAGCCGTCTTGGGGCTACACCTTC. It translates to CASSQEIWREPSWGYTF.